This passage covers 29 T cell receptor beta chains from one sample sequenced in a study of blood T cell repertoires in COVID-19. The protocol was immunoSEQ multiplex PCR, while the TCRdb copy is restricted to in-frame clones and leaves out a portion. The repertoire includes about 320,000 clones, around 88% of them detected once, and 1.5% to 2% sits in the top ten. Material: peripheral blood. All receptors come from a woman in her 30s with COVID-19, enrolled during active disease.

V gene TRBV9 combines with J gene TRBJ2-5; D tentatively reads TRBD1 or TRBD2 (9 bases each). Germline V CDR1 and CDR2: SGDLS, YYNGEE. This CDR3 comprises 23 residues. Trimming cost V 3 bases and J 5 bases, with 41 bases left between them. The CDR3 is CASSASMLGTGPAGGPPRETQYF. The CDR3 DNA follows: TGTGCCAGCAGCGCCTCAATGCTCGGGACAGGGCCGGCGGGGGGGCCCCCGAGGGAGACCCAGTACTTC.

The V call is TRBV19, the J call TRBJ1-6, with D hard to call. This CDR3 comprises 14 residues. Trimming took 3 bases from V and 7 from J, leaving 10 bases between them. From germline, CDR1 is LNHDA and CDR2 SQIVND (reference sequence). The CDR3, as DNA: TGTGCCAGTAGTATTATAGAAAACAATTCACCCCTCCACTTT. Translated: CASSIIENNSPLHF. The whole variable domain, remainder taken from reference TRBV19 and TRBJ1-6, is DGGITQSPKYLFRKEGQNVTLSCEQNLNHDAMYWYRQDPGQGLRLIYYSQIVNDFQKGDIAEGYSVSREKKESFPLTVTSAQKNPTAFYLCASSIIENNSPLHFGNGTRLTVT.

This clone was observed once. The chain uses TRBV2 and TRBJ2-5, with 9 bases matching TRBD1. The CDR3 spans 14 residues. The germline V gene encodes CDR1 SNHLY and CDR2 FYNNEI. J gave up 7 bases and V 8 bases, and 11 bases lay outside the gene matches. CDR3 sequence: CASQRGTGTWTQYF. CDR3 in DNA: TGTGCCAGCCAACGGGGGACAGGGACTTGGACCCAGTACTTC.

The chain has TRBV27 and TRBJ2-7, with 7 positions matching TRBD1. Trimming cost V 4 bases and J 3 bases; bases outside gene matches: 6. Germline V gives CDR1 MNHEY, CDR2 SMNVEV (reference sequence). The CDR3 has 14 residues. CDR3 in DNA: TGTGCCAGCAGTTCCGTGGCAGGGGGCTACGAGCAGTACTTC. Its protein is CASSSVAGGYEQYF.

This rearrangement joins TRBV5-1 to TRBJ2-7; the match to TRBD1 covers 9 bases. Per germline, CDR1 SGHRS and CDR2 YFSETQ. There are 14 residues in the CDR3. V was clipped by 3 bases and J by 4 bases; unmatched bases: 5. As DNA, the CDR3 is TGCGCCAGCAGCTCGGGACAGGGTGGGTACGAGCAGTACTTC. Translation gives CASSSGQGGYEQYF.

The V gene is TRBV27, the J gene TRBJ1-5, with 7 positions matching TRBD1. The trim removed 5 bases at V and 1 base at J, leaving 5 bases unmatched. CDR3 size: 15 residues. Germline values: CDR1 MNHEY, CDR2 SMNVEV (reference sequence). The CDR3 nucleotides read TGTGCCAGCAGTCTGCGGACAGGCAGCAATCAGCCCCAGCATTTT. This codes for CASSLRTGSNQPQHF.

A few counts support this clone. V and J are TRBV2 and TRBJ1-1; TRBD1 might be the D (5 bases). The CDR3 runs to 14 residues. Germline V gives CDR1 SNHLY, CDR2 FYNNEI. V gave up 6 bases and J gave up 3 bases, with 14 bases separating them. CDR3 region: CASRETGGDTEAFF. The CDR3 region has the DNA TGTGCCAGCAGGGAGACCGGGGGGGACACTGAAGCTTTCTTT.

The chain is built from TRBV4-2 and TRBJ2-6; TRBD2 is a possible D gene (5 bases). This CDR3 region has 15 residues. Germline V lookup: CDR1 LGHNA, CDR2 YNFKEQ. Trimming removed 2 bases from V and 4 bases from J, with 9 bases in between. The CDR3 spells CASSQPTTGANVLTF. In nucleotides, the CDR3 is TGTGCCAGCAGCCAACCGACTACGGGGGCCAACGTCCTGACTTTC.

This clone showed up just once. The DNA of the CDR3 is TGTGCCAGCAGTTCTTCAGGACGGACAGCAATTTCCTACGAGCAGTACGTC. Protein: CASSSSGRTAISYEQYV. V usage is TRBV6-2 or TRBV6-3 and J usage is TRBJ2-7; maybe TRBD1 (6 bases). V gave up 4 bases and J gave up 1 base, with 20 bases separating them. This CDR3 comprises 17 residues. Per the germline V gene, CDR1 is MNHEY and CDR2 is SVGEGT.

This clone was detected once. The chain uses TRBV3-1 (or the pseudogene TRBV3-2) and TRBJ2-2; TRBD2 agrees at 8 bases. Germline CDR1 LGHDT, CDR2 YNNKEL (reference sequence). The CDR3 spans 16 residues. The ends lost 4 bases at V and 1 base at J; junction bases unmatched: 5. The CDR3 DNA reads TGTGCCAGCAGCCCAAAACGGGGGGGGAACACCGGGGAGCTGTTTTTT. The encoded protein is CASSPKRGGNTGELFF.

The chain recombines TRBV4-3 with TRBJ1-2, with D possibly matching TRBD1 (6 bases). Germline V gene sequence: CDR1 LGHNA, CDR2 YSLEER. The CDR3 extends over 15 amino acids. Trimming shortened V by 0 bases and J by 8 bases, and 16 bases separated the two germline ends. This CDR3 reads CASSQDVGGAWGYTF. CDR3 coding DNA: TGCGCCAGCAGCCAAGATGTAGGGGGGGCTTGGGGCTACACCTTC.

The chain recombines TRBV7-2 with TRBJ2-2; TRBD2 is a possible D gene (5 bases). The V and J ends lost 2 bases and 1 base respectively, with 8 bases between them. Germline CDR1 reads SGHTA; CDR2 reads FQGNSA. The length of the CDR3 is 15 residues. This CDR3 reads CASSLPRVNTGELFF. CDR3 in DNA: TGTGCCAGCAGCTTACCGAGGGTGAACACCGGGGAGCTGTTTTTT.

V usage is TRBV2 and J usage is TRBJ2-1; 9 bases line up with TRBD1. V was pared by 7 bases and J by 4 bases, with 5 bases of the junction left unmatched. The CDR3 loop spans 14 amino acids. The V gene's germline CDR1 is SNHLY and CDR2 FYNNEI. The chain's CDR3 is CASKTGGIYNEQFF. The CDR3 coding sequence is TGTGCCAGCAAGACAGGGGGGATTTACAATGAGCAGTTCTTC.

This chain uses TRBV7-9 with TRBJ2-3; 7 bases are shared with TRBD1. The germline V gene has CDR1 SEHNR and CDR2 FQNEAQ (reference sequence). The CDR3 covers 13 residues. Trimming took 6 bases from V and 8 from J; bases not matched to a gene: 8. CDR3 protein: CASRPRGLGTQYF. Written as DNA, the CDR3 is TGTGCCAGCAGACCAAGGGGGCTCGGTACGCAGTATTTT.

The rearrangement links TRBV15 to TRBJ2-1; D unresolved. CDR3 length equals 15 residues. The V end was cut by 0 bases, the J end by 8 bases, with 14 bases between. Germline-derived CDR1 and CDR2 are LNHNV and YYDKDF (reference sequence). For the CDR3, the DNA is TGTGCCACCAGCAGAGATCTCAGTAGTCGGGATGAGCAGTTCTTC. It specifies CATSRDLSSRDEQFF.

V usage is TRBV6-7 and J usage is TRBJ2-1, with D possibly TRBD1 on 6 matching bases. TRBV6-7 is assigned to the ORF class and has an uncertain function. Trimming removed 5 bases from V and 10 bases from J, with 18 bases in between. The CDR3 contains 14 residues. The CDR3 region is CASSRLRGGNEQFF. The CDR3, as DNA: TGTGCCAGCAGTCGCCTAAGAGGGGGAAACGAGCAGTTCTTC.

This sequence joins TRBV7-2 and TRBJ2-3; possibly TRBD2 for D (7 bases). CDR3 length equals 14 residues. CDR1 SGHTA and CDR2 FQGNSA come from the germline V gene. Between the trimmed V and J ends, which lost 3 bases and 3 bases, there was a span of 10 bases. CDR3 nucleotide sequence: TGTGCCAGCAGCTTGGGGGGGCATACAGATACGCAGTATTTT. Protein: CASSLGGHTDTQYF. Variable domain in full (rest from reference TRBV7-2 and TRBJ2-3): GAGVSQSPSNKVTEKGKDVELRCDPISGHTALYWYRQSLGQGLEFLIYFQGNSAPDKSGLPSDRFSAERTGGSVSTLTIQRTQQEDSAVYLCASSLGGHTDTQYFGPGTRLTVL.

The chain employs TRBV21-1 and TRBJ1-2; the table's D call TRBD1 went unverified against the DNA. TRBV21-1 is given as a pseudogene. The length of the CDR3 is 13 residues. CDR3 DNA sequence: TGTGCCAGCAGCAAAGGGACAGCTATTGGCTACACCTTC. It codes for CASSKGTAIGYTF.

V usage is TRBV4-1 and J usage is TRBJ1-2, with 9 bases aligning to TRBD1. This CDR3 region has 14 residues. Germline V gene data show CDR1 as MGHRA and CDR2 as YSYEKL. The ends lost 5 bases at V and 2 bases at J; junction bases unmatched: 3. In nucleotides, the CDR3 is TGCGCCAGCAGCTTGGGACAGGGAAACTATGGCTACACCTTC. Its protein product is CASSLGQGNYGYTF.

This sequence joins TRBV5-1 and TRBJ1-1; 8 nucleotides line up with TRBD1. The CDR3 is 15 amino acids. V lost 4 bases to trimming and J lost 3 bases; unmatched junction nucleotides: 8. The germline CDR1 and CDR2 sequences are SGHRS and YFSETQ. Written as DNA, the CDR3 is TGCGCCAGCAGCAGACAGGGGTCCCCGGACACTGAAGCTTTCTTT. Its protein product is CASSRQGSPDTEAFF.

The chain has TRBV28 and TRBJ2-1; 9 bases match TRBD1. This CDR3 has 16 residues. Germline V CDR1 and CDR2: MDHEN, SYDVKM. The V and J ends lost 7 bases and 0 bases, in that order; junction bases with no gene match: 7. The CDR3 DNA reads as TGTGCCAGCATAACAGGGGGCGTGAGCTCCTACAATGAGCAGTTCTTC. Its protein is CASITGGVSSYNEQFF.

The sample holds one count of this clone. The chain combines TRBV13 with TRBJ2-5, with a tentative D call TRBD2 (6 bases). V dropped 0 bases and J dropped 4 bases, with 6 bases sitting between them. CDR3 size: 13 residues. From germline, CDR1 is PRHDT and CDR2 FYEKMQ (reference sequence). The CDR3 nucleotides read TGTGCCAGCAGCTTAGGGGGGGGAGAGACCCAGTACTTC. As protein: CASSLGGGETQYF.

The rearrangement uses TRBV5-1 and TRBJ2-2, with TRBD1 matching 7 bases. Per germline, CDR1 SGHRS and CDR2 YFSETQ. This CDR3 comprises 16 residues. V lost 1 base, J lost 0 bases, and 3 bases stayed unmatched. The CDR3 protein is CASSLQDRPNTGELFF. The CDR3 nucleotides are TGCGCCAGCAGCTTGCAGGACAGGCCGAACACCGGGGAGCTGTTTTTT.

For this clone: A read error may produce the germline difference seen at one junction end. The chain combines TRBV7-2 with TRBJ2-1; TRBD2 matches at 12 bases. Germline V gene lookup returns CDR1 SGHTA and CDR2 FQGNSA. The CDR3 length is 13 residues. In nucleotides, the CDR3 is TGTGCCAGCAGCCCGCGACTAGCGGGGGCCCTGGTCTTC. Encoded protein: CASSPRLAGALVF.

The chain has TRBV7-3 and TRBJ2-1, with a tentative D call TRBD2 (6 bases). The ends were cut back, 5 bases at V and 9 bases at J, with 14 bases in the middle. Germline assignment: CDR1 SGHTA and CDR2 FQGTGA. The CDR3 totals 13 residues. The DNA of the CDR3 is TGTGCCAGCAGCCTAGGAGGGGCCGGTGAGCAGTTCTTC. Amino acid sequence: CASSLGGAGEQFF. Full variable domain (remainder filled in from reference TRBV7-3 and TRBJ2-1): GAGVSQTPSNKVTEKGKYVELRCDPISGHTALYWYRQSLGQGPEFLIYFQGTGAADDSGLPNDRFFAVRPEGSVSTLKIQRTERGDSAVYLCASSLGGAGEQFFGPGTRLTVL.

The chain links TRBV6-5 to TRBJ1-1; TRBD1 aligns across 7 bases. Germline loops: CDR1 MNHEY, CDR2 SVGAGI. V dropped 8 bases and J dropped 7; count of bases not matched to a gene: 16. The CDR3 is 15 residues long. The CDR3 DNA follows: TGTGCCAGCTCAGCGGGGGGACAGATCGTTTTTGAAGCTTTCTTT. As protein: CASSAGGQIVFEAFF.

The CDR3 DNA follows: TGCGCCAGCAGCCGAACTAGCGGGGGGTACAATGAGCAGTTCTTC. Residues: CASSRTSGGYNEQFF. The chain has TRBV4-3 and TRBJ2-1, with TRBD2 matching over 12 bases. V trimming: 4 bases; J trimming: 4 bases; junction bases outside the gene matches: 2. The germline gives CDR1 LGHNA, CDR2 YSLEER. The CDR3 runs 15 residues.

This clone was observed a single time. V usage is TRBV10-3 and J usage is TRBJ2-5; D might be TRBD1 (6 bases). Trimming removed 8 bases at V and 5 bases at J, with 15 bases between. CDR1 is ENHRY, CDR2 SYGVKD, per germline. This CDR3 contains 13 residues. The CDR3 sequence is CAISQGGGETQYF. For the CDR3, the DNA is TGTGCCATCTCACAGGGCGGTGGGGAGACCCAGTACTTC.

The V call is TRBV28, the J call TRBJ2-2; D might be TRBD2 (6 bases). Germline CDR1 MDHEN, CDR2 SYDVKM. The V and J ends lost 3 bases and 4 bases respectively, with 9 bases between them. This CDR3 comprises 14 residues. The CDR3, as DNA: TGTGCCAGCAGTTTGGAGGGCGTCACCGGGGAGCTGTTTTTT. Residues: CASSLEGVTGELFF.